This T cell receptor beta chain came from a study of identical twins. TCRdb re-called the 5' RACE reads through MiXCR, storing one row per CDR3 protein. The sample lists approximately 700,000 distinct CDR3 sequences, about 20% occurring once. These same records also appear under a second study, on T cells expressing NK-cell markers.

The source is a woman younger than 30 in good health. The material sequenced was PBMCs.

CDR3 bases: TGTGCCAGCAGCTCACCCGGGACTAGCGGGCCAGATACGCAGTATTTT. Its translation: CASSSPGTSGPDTQYF. V usage is TRBV7-4 and J usage is TRBJ2-3, with 12 bases fitting TRBD2. Germline V CDR1 and CDR2: SGHVT, SQSDAQ. CDR3 length: 16 amino acids. V shed 4 bases, J shed 4 bases, and the junction held 6 bases outside the gene matches.